This T cell receptor beta chain was observed in a study of a mutant IDH1 vaccine in newly diagnosed glioma. As for the study in general: The treated population exhibited a male proportion of roughly 62%, a female proportion of 37.5%, and a mean age of about 40 years. It was radiotherapy, temozolomide, or both that patients received previously, with most receiving both.

This clone was seen only once. Its antigen is unknown. Time point noted: week 23, last vaccination. The investigators gave 300 ug of mutant IDH1 20-mer peptide in each vaccine dose, together with topical imiquimod. The CDR3 runs 15 residues. Germline V CDR1 and CDR2: LGHNT, FRNRAP. V was pared by 1 base and J by 1 base, with 4 bases of the junction left unmatched. Sequencing used immunoSEQ multiplex PCR; TCRdb keeps in-frame clones, though not all of them. The sample includes roughly 43,000 clones, approximately 84% of them seen just once. The sequences come from PBMCs, collected from a glioma patient whose treatment included an IDH1 peptide vaccine. The chain employs TRBV12-5 and TRBJ2-7, with 7 bases identical to TRBD1. The clonotype was recovered from a woman aged 18-35 years with glioma. Some clones in this sample may be carry-over from other donors' samples. As DNA, the CDR3 is TGTGCTAGTGGTTTGGGAGGGGGCGAGTCCTACGAGCAGTACTTC. This gives the protein CASGLGGGESYEQYF.